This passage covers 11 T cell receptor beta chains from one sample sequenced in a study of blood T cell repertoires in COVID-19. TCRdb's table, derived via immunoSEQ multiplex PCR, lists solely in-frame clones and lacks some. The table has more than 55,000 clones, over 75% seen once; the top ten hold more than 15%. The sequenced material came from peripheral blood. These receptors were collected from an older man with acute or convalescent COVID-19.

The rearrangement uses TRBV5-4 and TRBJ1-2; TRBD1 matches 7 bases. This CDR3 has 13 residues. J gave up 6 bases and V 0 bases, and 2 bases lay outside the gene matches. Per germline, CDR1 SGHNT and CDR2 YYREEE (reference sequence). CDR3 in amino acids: CASSLGGGNGYTF. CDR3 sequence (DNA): TGTGCCAGCAGCTTGGGAGGGGGCAATGGCTACACCTTC. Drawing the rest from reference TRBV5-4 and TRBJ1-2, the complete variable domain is ETGVTQSPTHLIKTRGQQVTLRCSSQSGHNTVSWYQQALGQGPQFIFQYYREEENGRGNFPPRFSGLQFPNYSSELNVNALELDDSALYLCASSLGGGNGYTFGSGTRLTVV.

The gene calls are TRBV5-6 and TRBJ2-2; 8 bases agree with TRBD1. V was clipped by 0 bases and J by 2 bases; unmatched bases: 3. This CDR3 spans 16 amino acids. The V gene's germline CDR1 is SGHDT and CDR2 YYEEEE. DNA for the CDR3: TGTGCCAGCAGCTTGGTGGGACAGGTCAACACCGGGGAGCTGTTTTTT. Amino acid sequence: CASSLVGQVNTGELFF.

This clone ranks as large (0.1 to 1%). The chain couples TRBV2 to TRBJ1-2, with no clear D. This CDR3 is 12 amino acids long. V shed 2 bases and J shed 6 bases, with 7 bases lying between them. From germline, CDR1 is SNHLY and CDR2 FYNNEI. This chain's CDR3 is CASSERGNGYTF. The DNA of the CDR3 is TGTGCCAGCAGTGAACGAGGAAATGGCTACACCTTC.

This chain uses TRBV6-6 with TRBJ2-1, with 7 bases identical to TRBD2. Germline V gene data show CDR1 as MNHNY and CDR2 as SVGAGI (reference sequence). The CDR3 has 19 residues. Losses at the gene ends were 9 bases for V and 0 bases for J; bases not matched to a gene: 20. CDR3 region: CASSLLAANPVGSYNEQFF. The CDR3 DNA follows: TGTGCCAGTAGTCTTCTAGCGGCCAACCCCGTGGGCTCCTACAATGAGCAGTTCTTC.

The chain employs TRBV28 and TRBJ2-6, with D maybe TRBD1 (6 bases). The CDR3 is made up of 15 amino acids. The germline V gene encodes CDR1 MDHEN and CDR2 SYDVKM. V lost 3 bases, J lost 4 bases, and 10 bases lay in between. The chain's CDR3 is CASSFQGTGANVLTF. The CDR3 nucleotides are TGTGCCAGCAGTTTTCAGGGGACCGGGGCCAACGTCCTGACTTTC. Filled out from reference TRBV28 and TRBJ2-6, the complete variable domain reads DVKVTQSSRYLVKRTGEKVFLECVQDMDHENMFWYRQDPGLGLRLIYFSYDVKMKEKGDIPEGYSVSREKKERFSLILESASTNQTSMYLCASSFQGTGANVLTFGAGSRLTVL.

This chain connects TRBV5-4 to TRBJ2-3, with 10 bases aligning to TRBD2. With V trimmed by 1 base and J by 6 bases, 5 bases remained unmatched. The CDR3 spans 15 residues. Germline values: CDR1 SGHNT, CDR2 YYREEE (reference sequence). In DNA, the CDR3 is TGTGCCAGCAGCTTGAGAGCGGGGGGGGTTGATACGCAGTATTTT. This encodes CASSLRAGGVDTQYF.

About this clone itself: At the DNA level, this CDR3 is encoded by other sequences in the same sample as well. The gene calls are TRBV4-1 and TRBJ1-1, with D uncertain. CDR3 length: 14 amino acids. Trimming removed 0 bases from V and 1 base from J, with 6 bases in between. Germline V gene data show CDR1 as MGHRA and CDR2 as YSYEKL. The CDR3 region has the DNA TGCGCCAGCAGCCAAGACAGTCCGAACACTGAAGCTTTCTTT. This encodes CASSQDSPNTEAFF.

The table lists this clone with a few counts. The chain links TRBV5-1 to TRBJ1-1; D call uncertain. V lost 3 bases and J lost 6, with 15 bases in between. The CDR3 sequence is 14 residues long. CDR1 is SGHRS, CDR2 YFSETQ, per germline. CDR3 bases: TGCGCCAGCAGCTGGGAGGCTGCCGGTCCTGAAGCTTTCTTT. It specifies CASSWEAAGPEAFF.

DNA of the CDR3: TGTGCCAGCAGCCAACAGGGTAGTTGGACTGAAGCTTTCTTT. Translation gives CASSQQGSWTEAFF. The chain carries TRBV6-5 and TRBJ1-1; maybe TRBD1 (6 bases). The germline V and J ends were trimmed by 6 bases and 5 bases, with 16 bases remaining between them. CDR1 is MNHEY, CDR2 SVGAGI, per germline. This CDR3 contains 14 residues.

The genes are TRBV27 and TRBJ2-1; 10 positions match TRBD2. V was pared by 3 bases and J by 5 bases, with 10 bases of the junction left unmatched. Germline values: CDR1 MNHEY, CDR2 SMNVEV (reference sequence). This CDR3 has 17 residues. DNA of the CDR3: TGTGCCAGCAGTTTGTTCTTGGCTAGCGGGGGAAACAATGAGCAGTTCTTC. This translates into CASSLFLASGGNNEQFF.

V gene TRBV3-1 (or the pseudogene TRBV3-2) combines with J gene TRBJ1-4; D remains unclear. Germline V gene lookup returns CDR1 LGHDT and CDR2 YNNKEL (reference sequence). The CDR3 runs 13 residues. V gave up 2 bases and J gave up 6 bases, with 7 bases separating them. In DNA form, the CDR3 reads TGTGCCAGCAGCCAAACTATCCATGAAAAACTGTTTTTT. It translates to CASSQTIHEKLFF.